One sample yielded the 29 T cell receptor beta chains listed below, sequenced in a study of T cells after somatic rescue of genetic block. Sequencing used immunoSEQ multiplex PCR; TCRdb keeps in-frame clones, though not all of them. In the table there are over 55,000 clones, about 92% of which are singletons. Sequenced input: peripheral blood mononuclear cells (PBMCs). The source is a man aged 35-49 years.

This clone was observed a single time. This chain connects TRBV19 to TRBJ2-3, with D maybe TRBD1 (6 bases). Germline V gives CDR1 LNHDA, CDR2 SQIVND (reference sequence). Trimming removed 6 bases from V and 4 bases from J, with 17 bases in between. The CDR3 has 15 amino acids. CDR3 loop: CASSKGQPEADTQYF. CDR3 sequence (DNA): TGTGCCAGTAGCAAAGGACAGCCTGAGGCAGATACGCAGTATTTT.

The chain links TRBV5-1 to TRBJ2-7; 10 nucleotides agree with TRBD1. This CDR3 has 14 residues. After removal of 4 bases from V and 3 bases from J, the junction contained 4 bases not matched to a gene. Per the germline V gene, CDR1 is SGHRS and CDR2 is YFSETQ. The DNA for the CDR3 is TGCGCCAGCAGCGGCCGGGACAGGGGCTACGAGCAGTACTTC. This translates into CASSGRDRGYEQYF.

The CDR3 DNA reads TGTGCCAGCAGCCTCCGCATTAGCGGAAGCACAGATACGCAGTATTTT. Protein sequence: CASSLRISGSTDTQYF. V and J are TRBV7-2 and TRBJ2-3, with a tentative D call TRBD2 (6 bases). The CDR3 covers 16 residues. V lost 5 bases and J lost 0, with 15 bases in between. Per the germline V gene, CDR1 is SGHTA and CDR2 is FQGNSA.

This sequence joins TRBV2 and TRBJ1-5; 7 bases map to TRBD1. This CDR3 has 16 residues. V was clipped by 1 base and J by 2 bases; unmatched bases: 5. Germline assignment: CDR1 SNHLY and CDR2 FYNNEI. In DNA, the CDR3 is TGTGCCAGCAGTGAAGGGAAGGGGGCCGGCAATCAGCCCCAGCATTTT. Residues: CASSEGKGAGNQPQHF.

In this sample, this clone turned up once. V is TRBV6-6 and J is TRBJ1-5, with unresolved D. There are 13 residues in the CDR3. Germline CDR1 is MNHNY and CDR2 is SVGAGI (reference sequence). V was shortened by 2 bases and J by 3 bases, with 5 bases between the two germline ends. CDR3 sequence (DNA): TGTGCCAGCAGTTACGAAATCAATCAGCCCCAGCATTTT. This codes for CASSYEINQPQHF.

CDR3 DNA sequence: TGTGCCAGCAGTATACCGGGACAGCTCGACTACGAGCAGTACTTC. It codes for CASSIPGQLDYEQYF. V gene TRBV6-1 combines with J gene TRBJ2-7, with 7 bases lining up with TRBD1. Germline V gene sequence: CDR1 MNHNS, CDR2 SASEGT. Losses at the gene ends were 5 bases for V and 3 bases for J; bases not matched to a gene: 10. The CDR3 has 15 amino acids.

The chain joins TRBV9 to TRBJ2-5; no reliable D call. Germline V lookup: CDR1 SGDLS, CDR2 YYNGEE. V was shortened by 0 bases and J by 1 base, with 4 bases between the two germline ends. The CDR3 length is 13 residues. This chain's CDR3 is CASSVAGQETQYF. The CDR3 region has the DNA TGTGCCAGCAGCGTAGCGGGCCAAGAGACCCAGTACTTC.

The chain joins TRBV7-8 to TRBJ1-3; no definite D call. Trimming took 1 base from V and 4 from J, leaving 11 bases between them. Looked up from germline, CDR1 is SGHVS and CDR2 is FQNEAQ. CDR3 length: 15 amino acids. The CDR3 region is CASSLVGGKGNTIYF. In DNA form, the CDR3 reads TGTGCCAGCAGCTTAGTTGGAGGGAAAGGAAACACCATATATTTT.

The chain employs TRBV20-1 and TRBJ2-5; tentative D call: TRBD1 (5 bases). CDR1 is DFQATT, CDR2 SNEGSKA, per germline (reference sequence). This CDR3 is built from 11 residues. V gave up 7 bases and J gave up 1 base, with 7 bases separating them. The CDR3 sequence is CSGQIQETQYF. CDR3 sequence (DNA): TGCAGTGGACAGATCCAAGAGACCCAGTACTTC.

This chain connects TRBV9 to TRBJ1-2; 8 nucleotides align to TRBD1. V lost 3 bases, J lost 5 bases, and 3 bases stayed unmatched. Germline V lookup: CDR1 SGDLS, CDR2 YYNGEE. This CDR3 has 13 residues. CDR3 sequence: CASSEQGDYGYTF. The CDR3 nucleotides are TGTGCCAGCAGCGAACAGGGGGATTATGGCTACACCTTC.

V is TRBV27 and J is TRBJ2-7; 7 bases fit TRBD1. Germline V gene lookup returns CDR1 MNHEY and CDR2 SMNVEV (reference sequence). With V trimmed by 5 bases and J by 6 bases, 7 bases remained unmatched. This CDR3 comprises 13 residues. The CDR3 sequence is CASSPRQGSEQYF. DNA of the CDR3: TGTGCCAGCAGTCCACGACAGGGTTCCGAGCAGTACTTC.

The chain employs TRBV28 and TRBJ2-3; no reliable D call. The germline V gene has CDR1 MDHEN and CDR2 SYDVKM. Trimming shortened V by 8 bases and J by 7 bases, and 13 bases separated the two germline ends. The CDR3 extends over 12 amino acids. The CDR3 reads CASSLVGYTQYF. Here the CDR3 DNA reads TGTGCCAGCTCCCTCGTGGGCTATACGCAGTATTTT.

This chain joins TRBV28 and TRBJ2-5, with 7 bases lining up with TRBD1. The CDR3 length is 17 residues. V shed 4 bases and J 3 bases; nucleotides not matched to a gene: 14. CDR1 and CDR2 (germline): MDHEN, SYDVKM. The CDR3 bases are TGTGCCAGCAGTTACAGCTATAGGAAAGGGGGCGAAGAGACCCAGTACTTC. As protein: CASSYSYRKGGEETQYF.

In the case of this clone: The identical CDR3 is also encoded by other nucleotide sequences in the sample. This chain joins TRBV11-2 and TRBJ1-5; possibly TRBD1 for D (6 bases). V gave up 5 bases and J gave up 7 bases, with 12 bases separating them. From germline, CDR1 is SGHAT and CDR2 FQNNGV. This CDR3 comprises 13 residues. The CDR3 coding sequence is TGTGCCAGCAGCACACAGGGAGGCCAGCCCCAGCATTTT. This sequence encodes CASSTQGGQPQHF. The full variable domain, with the rest looked up from reference TRBV11-2 and TRBJ1-5, is EAGVAQSPRYKIIEKRQSVAFWCNPISGHATLYWYQQILGQGPKLLIQFQNNGVVDDSQLPKDRFSAERLKGVDSTLKIQPAKLEDSAVYLCASSTQGGQPQHFGDGTRLSIL.

Only one count was recorded for this clone. V and J are TRBV7-2 and TRBJ1-5, with D tentatively TRBD1 (5 bases). Germline V CDR1 and CDR2: SGHTA, FQGNSA. The CDR3 contains 13 residues. Trimming pared 5 bases from V and 6 bases from J, leaving 11 bases between. Here the CDR3 reads CASSPAGTQPQHF. In DNA, the CDR3 is TGTGCCAGCAGCCCAGCAGGGACTCAGCCCCAGCATTTT.

This clone has just one count. A read error may produce the germline difference seen at one junction end. In DNA, the CDR3 is TGTGCTAGTGGTCTGGTGGGGGTCAGCGGGACCCAGCATTTT. Translated, it gives CASGLVGVSGTQHF. The rearrangement links TRBV12-5 to TRBJ1-5, with TRBD1 as a possible D gene (5 bases). This CDR3 is built from 14 residues. Germline V CDR1 and CDR2: LGHNT, FRNRAP. Full variable domain (rest looked up from reference TRBV12-5 and TRBJ1-5): DARVTQTPRHKVTEMGQEVTMRCQPILGHNTVFWYRQTMMQGLELLAYFRNRAPLDDSGMPKDRFSAEMPDATLATLKIQPSEPRDSAVYFCASGLVGVSGTQHFGDGTRLSIL.

The chain employs TRBV2 and TRBJ1-6; unclear D gene. This CDR3 spans 13 amino acids. Germline-derived CDR1 and CDR2 are SNHLY and FYNNEI. The germline V and J ends were trimmed by 7 bases and 9 bases, with 13 bases remaining between them. The CDR3 here is CASKAQVGSPLHF. The CDR3 DNA sequence: TGTGCCAGCAAGGCCCAGGTTGGTTCACCCCTCCACTTT.

The chain uses TRBV2 and TRBJ1-2; possible D gene TRBD1, 5 bases. V was trimmed by 3 bases and J by 2 bases, leaving 16 bases between them. The CDR3 has 16 amino acids. Germline V gene data show CDR1 as SNHLY and CDR2 as FYNNEI. The CDR3 DNA follows: TGTGCCAGCAGTGATGGGCAGGGACGGGGGAACTATGGCTACACCTTC. Translated: CASSDGQGRGNYGYTF.

This clone was found a few times. The V gene is TRBV6-1, the J gene TRBJ2-1; D possibly uses TRBD1 or TRBD2 (5 bases each). The V gene's germline CDR1 is MNHNS and CDR2 SASEGT. The V end lost 4 bases, the J end lost 3 bases, and 13 bases lay between the germline ends. CDR3 length: 15 residues. The CDR3 loop is CASSGRDGGYNEQFF. Written as DNA, the CDR3 is TGTGCCAGCAGTGGCCGGGACGGAGGCTACAATGAGCAGTTCTTC.

The chain uses TRBV15 and TRBJ1-2, with TRBD1 matching over 8 bases. Germline V gene lookup returns CDR1 LNHNV and CDR2 YYDKDF (reference sequence). V shed 0 bases and J 5 bases; nucleotides not matched to a gene: 5. This CDR3 contains 15 residues. The CDR3 DNA reads as TGTGCCACCAGCAGAGATAAGGGACAGGTGTATGGCTACACCTTC. Translation gives CATSRDKGQVYGYTF.

The chain combines TRBV30 with TRBJ2-7, with D possibly being TRBD2 (6 bases). In germline, CDR1 is GTSNPN, CDR2 SVGIG (reference sequence). V lost 3 bases and J lost 3, with 18 bases in between. This CDR3 is built from 15 residues. The CDR3 reads CAWSPTGRTNYEQYF. The CDR3 DNA reads as TGTGCCTGGAGCCCGACGGGGAGGACCAACTACGAGCAGTACTTC.

The gene calls are TRBV13 and TRBJ1-1; 8 nucleotides match TRBD1. The CDR3 is 16 residues long. Germline loops: CDR1 PRHDT, CDR2 FYEKMQ (reference sequence). Trimming cost V 5 bases and J 0 bases; bases outside gene matches: 8. The chain's CDR3 is CASSPGTGYLNTEAFF. The DNA of the CDR3 is TGTGCCAGCAGCCCGGGGACAGGCTATTTGAACACTGAAGCTTTCTTT.

The chain has TRBV2 and TRBJ1-2; TRBD1 matches at 7 bases. The CDR3 is made up of 16 amino acids. The V gene end was trimmed by 3 bases and the J gene end by 4 bases; junction bases not matched to a gene: 11. Germline CDR1 reads SNHLY; CDR2 reads FYNNEI. The DNA for the CDR3 is TGTGCCAGCAGTGAGACCGGGACAGCCCGCGTCTATGGCTACACCTTC. Protein product: CASSETGTARVYGYTF.

V usage is TRBV27 and J usage is TRBJ2-1; 9 positions agree with TRBD1. With V trimmed by 5 bases and J by 8 bases, 7 bases remained unmatched. CDR3 length: 14 amino acids. Germline loops: CDR1 MNHEY, CDR2 SMNVEV (reference sequence). This CDR3 is CASSLRQGGDEQFF. CDR3 DNA sequence: TGTGCCAGCAGTCTACGACAGGGGGGGGATGAGCAGTTCTTC.

The V gene is TRBV4-1, the J gene TRBJ2-7; D is undetermined. CDR1 MGHRA and CDR2 YSYEKL come from the germline V gene. The CDR3 consists of 12 residues. V dropped 2 bases and J dropped 5 bases, with 7 bases sitting between them. CDR3 bases: TGCGCCAGCAGCCAATCCGGTAACGAGCAGTACTTC. This codes for CASSQSGNEQYF.

This chain connects TRBV5-1 to TRBJ2-2; D gene uncertain. Trimming shortened V by 0 bases and J by 2 bases, and 11 bases separated the two germline ends. CDR1 and CDR2 from the germline V gene are SGHRS and YFSETQ. This CDR3 has 16 residues. CDR3 sequence: CASSLVARANTGELFF. CDR3 DNA sequence: TGCGCCAGCAGCTTGGTTGCACGGGCCAACACCGGGGAGCTGTTTTTT. The whole variable domain, remainder taken from reference TRBV5-1 and TRBJ2-2, is KAGVTQTPRYLIKTRGQQVTLSCSPISGHRSVSWYQQTPGQGLQFLFEYFSETQRNKGNFPGRFSGRQFSNSRSEMNVSTLELGDSALYLCASSLVARANTGELFFGEGSRLTVL.

The CDR3 sequence: CASSFSSGHEQYF. CDR3 coding DNA: TGTGCCAGCAGCTTTTCGAGCGGCCACGAGCAGTACTTC. The V call is TRBV11-1, the J call TRBJ2-7, with D perhaps TRBD2 (5 bases). The CDR3 extends over 13 amino acids. CDR1 is SGHAT, CDR2 FQDESV, per germline (reference sequence). Trimming left V 3 bases short and J 5 bases short, with 11 bases between. Full variable domain (remainder filled in from reference TRBV11-1 and TRBJ2-7): EAEVAQSPRYKITEKSQAVAFWCDPISGHATLYWYRQILGQGPELLVQFQDESVVDDSQLPKDRFSAERLKGVDSTLKIQPAELGDSAMYLCASSFSSGHEQYFGPGTRLTVT.

J is TRBJ1-1 and V is TRBV11-2; D may be TRBD1 (6 bases). The CDR3 runs to 14 residues. The V end lost 5 bases, the J end lost 3 bases, and 13 bases lay between the germline ends. Germline-derived CDR1 and CDR2 are SGHAT and FQNNGV. The CDR3 DNA reads TGTGCCAGCAGCACCTCAGGGGTCTACACTGAAGCTTTCTTT. Protein sequence: CASSTSGVYTEAFF. Combining the CDR3 with reference TRBV11-2 and TRBJ1-1 gives the whole variable domain EAGVAQSPRYKIIEKRQSVAFWCNPISGHATLYWYQQILGQGPKLLIQFQNNGVVDDSQLPKDRFSAERLKGVDSTLKIQPAKLEDSAVYLCASSTSGVYTEAFFGQGTRLTVV.

The gene calls are TRBV5-4 and TRBJ2-1; D unresolved. V lost 0 bases and J 1 base, leaving 11 bases between the germline ends. Germline-derived CDR1 and CDR2 are SGHNT and YYREEE (reference sequence). This CDR3 spans 16 amino acids. In nucleotides, the CDR3 is TGTGCCAGCAGCTTGGGCTTAGGGCTTTCCTACAATGAGCAGTTCTTC. Protein product: CASSLGLGLSYNEQFF. Full variable domain (rest looked up from reference TRBV5-4 and TRBJ2-1): ETGVTQSPTHLIKTRGQQVTLRCSSQSGHNTVSWYQQALGQGPQFIFQYYREEENGRGNFPPRFSGLQFPNYSSELNVNALELDDSALYLCASSLGLGLSYNEQFFGPGTRLTVL.